The 9 T cell receptor beta chains reported below all come from one sample, sequenced in a study of T cells in tuberculosis. Profiled with immunoSEQ multiplex PCR; TCRdb holds only in-frame clones, not every one. The sample holds more than 35,000 clones, 94% seen once. Sequences were obtained from PBMCs. The source of these receptors is a donor between 5 and 29 years old with latent tuberculosis or without tuberculosis infection. Some clones in this sample may be carry-over from other donors' samples.

This chain joins TRBV11-2 and TRBJ1-5; 7 bases map to TRBD1. The CDR3 has 15 residues. Germline V lookup: CDR1 SGHAT, CDR2 FQNNGV. Unmatched junction bases numbered 1, after V lost 2 bases and J lost 0 bases. The DNA for the CDR3 is TGTGCCAGCAGCTTACAGGGGGGTAGCAATCAGCCCCAGCATTTT. Translating it yields CASSLQGGSNQPQHF.

The chain couples TRBV18 to TRBJ1-5; a possible D gene is TRBD1 (6 bases). V was shortened by 3 bases and J by 8 bases, with 14 bases between the two germline ends. Germline V gene sequence: CDR1 KGHSH, CDR2 LQKENI. This CDR3 spans 14 amino acids. CDR3 sequence reads: CASSPGGPGEPQHF. Here the CDR3 DNA reads TGTGCCAGCTCACCCGGGGGGCCCGGGGAGCCCCAGCATTTT.

V and J are TRBV29-1 and TRBJ2-1; 9 bases are a match to TRBD2. V trimming: 4 bases; J trimming: 8 bases; junction bases outside the gene matches: 9. In germline, CDR1 is SQVTM, CDR2 ANQGSEA. The length of the CDR3 is 14 residues. CDR3 nucleotides: TGCAGCGTTGGAGAGCGGGGGGTTACGGATGAGCAGTTCTTC. Translation gives CSVGERGVTDEQFF.

The chain combines TRBV5-4 with TRBJ1-1; TRBD1 agrees at 9 bases. This CDR3 has 15 amino acids. J lost 1 base, V lost 8 bases, and 9 bases had no gene match. Germline CDR1 is SGHNT and CDR2 is YYREEE (reference sequence). Here the CDR3 reads CASRIGQGSNTEAFF. The CDR3 DNA reads TGTGCCAGTAGAATAGGACAGGGGTCGAACACTGAAGCTTTCTTT.

This clone was counted a single time. The V and J genes are TRBV18 and TRBJ1-6, with D possibly matching TRBD1 (6 bases). The germline CDR1 and CDR2 sequences are KGHSH and LQKENI. Trimming shortened V by 4 bases and J by 9 bases, and 16 bases separated the two germline ends. The CDR3 length is 15 residues. CDR3 protein: CASSQGQIAISPLHF. The CDR3 DNA reads as TGTGCCAGCTCACAAGGACAGATCGCTATTTCACCCCTCCACTTT.

V is TRBV12-5 and J is TRBJ2-3, with 7 bases fitting TRBD2. Germline loops: CDR1 LGHNT, CDR2 FRNRAP. This CDR3 contains 15 residues. J was trimmed by 1 base and V by 4 bases; bases with no gene match: 5. The CDR3 coding sequence is TGTGCTAGTGGTTCCCGACTAGCCCGCACAGATACGCAGTATTTT. Amino acids: CASGSRLARTDTQYF.

This chain joins TRBV4-3 and TRBJ2-7; possibly TRBD2 for D (6 bases). V lost 3 bases, J lost 3 bases, and 15 bases lay in between. CDR1 is LGHNA and CDR2 is YSLEER in the germline V gene. The CDR3 is made up of 15 amino acids. The CDR3 nucleotides are TGCGCCAGCAGCCAGATTGGAACGGGGGACTACGAGCAGTACTTC. This translates into CASSQIGTGDYEQYF.

This sequence joins TRBV7-2 and TRBJ2-1; the match to TRBD2 covers 10 bases. This CDR3 comprises 16 residues. Germline assignment: CDR1 SGHTA and CDR2 FQGNSA. V shed 5 bases and J 4 bases; nucleotides not matched to a gene: 8. The CDR3 DNA sequence: TGTGCCAGCAGCACCGCAAGCGGGGGGGCTTACAATGAGCAGTTCTTC. This gives the protein CASSTASGGAYNEQFF.

The chain links TRBV12-5 to TRBJ2-5; 9 positions match TRBD1. V lost 6 bases and J lost 3; bases outside the gene matches: 2. Germline V lookup: CDR1 LGHNT, CDR2 FRNRAP. This CDR3 region has 13 residues. CDR3 nucleotides: TGTGCTAGTGGCCGGGACAGGGAAGAGACCCAGTACTTC. Translating it yields CASGRDREETQYF. Combining the CDR3 with reference TRBV12-5 and TRBJ2-5 gives the whole variable domain DARVTQTPRHKVTEMGQEVTMRCQPILGHNTVFWYRQTMMQGLELLAYFRNRAPLDDSGMPKDRFSAEMPDATLATLKIQPSEPRDSAVYFCASGRDREETQYFGPGTRLLVL.